The 16 T cell receptor beta chains reported below all come from one sample, sequenced in a study of blood T cell repertoires in COVID-19. Sequencing used immunoSEQ multiplex PCR; TCRdb keeps in-frame clones, though not all of them. The sample shows about half a million clones, approximately 91% of them seen only once. Source material: PBMCs or T cells enriched from blood (not recorded which). The receptors were gathered from a woman aged 55-69 years who had recovered from COVID-19.

The chain carries TRBV27 and TRBJ1-4; D perhaps matches TRBD1 (6 bases). The CDR3 is made up of 15 amino acids. V lost 3 bases to trimming and J lost 5 bases, with 13 bases between them. In germline, CDR1 is MNHEY, CDR2 SMNVEV (reference sequence). CDR3 in amino acids: CASSFGTGTNEKLFF. As DNA, the CDR3 is TGTGCCAGCAGTTTTGGAACAGGGACGAATGAAAAACTGTTTTTT.

The V and J genes are TRBV6-5 and TRBJ1-1; D is ambiguous. Trimming removed 4 bases at V and 5 bases at J, with 11 bases between. Germline loops: CDR1 MNHEY, CDR2 SVGAGI. The CDR3 has 13 residues. As DNA, the CDR3 is TGTGCCAGCAGTTTTTCCGGGGTAACTGAAGCTTTCTTT. Its translation: CASSFSGVTEAFF.

The chain employs TRBV6-1 and TRBJ1-3; the D is unclear. Germline CDR1 reads MNHNS; CDR2 reads SASEGT. V lost 3 bases, J lost 0 bases, and 12 bases lay in between. The CDR3 is 16 amino acids. The CDR3 coding sequence is TGTGCCAGCAGTGAGATAGCACGGTTCTCTGGAAACACCATATATTTT. Its translation: CASSEIARFSGNTIYF.

Only one count was recorded for this clone. This chain connects TRBV5-1 to TRBJ2-3; 7 bases map to TRBD1. V lost 4 bases to trimming and J lost 3 bases; unmatched junction nucleotides: 8. Germline V gene data show CDR1 as SGHRS and CDR2 as YFSETQ. The CDR3 covers 15 residues. The CDR3 here is CASSMDRPGTDTQYF. The CDR3 bases are TGCGCCAGCAGCATGGACAGGCCGGGTACAGATACGCAGTATTTT.

This clone was picked up a small number of times. The chain has TRBV19 and TRBJ1-1; D unclear. CDR3 length: 14 residues. V dropped 3 bases and J dropped 1 base, with 9 bases sitting between them. Germline V CDR1 and CDR2: LNHDA, SQIVND (reference sequence). In DNA, the CDR3 is TGTGCCAGTAGTATTCCTCGGGAGAACACTGAAGCTTTCTTT. Amino acid sequence: CASSIPRENTEAFF.

About this clone: The junction and the germline gene differ at one end; a read error may be behind it. The chain combines TRBV14 with TRBJ1-2; TRBD1 matches 10 bases. Germline V lookup: CDR1 SGHDN, CDR2 FVKESK. The CDR3 has 14 residues. CDR3 nucleotide sequence: TGTGCCCGCAGCCGTGACAGGGGGCCGGGGGGCTACACCTTC. It is translated as CARSRDRGPGGYTF.

About this clone: This sample also contains other DNA sequences that code for the same CDR3. The V gene is TRBV13, the J gene TRBJ1-2; D gene unclear. The V and J ends lost 0 bases and 2 bases respectively, with 7 bases between them. CDR1 is PRHDT and CDR2 is FYEKMQ in the germline V gene (reference sequence). This CDR3 contains 14 residues. CDR3 nucleotides: TGTGCCAGCAGCTTAGGACGGTCAAACTATGGCTACACCTTC. It yields the protein CASSLGRSNYGYTF.

The V and J genes are TRBV19 and TRBJ1-6; perhaps TRBD1 as D (5 bases). V was cut by 6 bases and J by 0 bases, with 12 bases left in between. This CDR3 has 16 residues. In germline, CDR1 is LNHDA, CDR2 SQIVND (reference sequence). DNA for the CDR3: TGTGCCAGTAGGGAACAGGCTAGCTCCTATAATTCACCCCTCCACTTT. Protein sequence: CASREQASSYNSPLHF.

This chain uses TRBV5-8 with TRBJ2-3; TRBD2 matches 10 bases. CDR1 is SGHTS and CDR2 is YDEGEE in the germline V gene. This CDR3 has 15 amino acids. V gave up 0 bases and J gave up 11 bases; unmatched junction bases: 9. The CDR3 DNA reads as TGTGCCAGCAGCTTGGGCACTAGCGGGGACGAGGAGCAGTATTTT. Protein: CASSLGTSGDEEQYF.

The chain is built from TRBV14 and TRBJ1-4; TRBD1 matches at 9 bases. CDR1 and CDR2 (germline): SGHDN, FVKESK. Trimming took 7 bases from V and 8 from J; bases not matched to a gene: 14. The CDR3 is made up of 16 amino acids. In nucleotides, the CDR3 is TGTGCCAGCACCAGCTTACAGGGGGCCTGTAGGGAAAAACTGTTTTTT. The encoded protein is CASTSLQGACREKLFF.

V is TRBV27 and J is TRBJ2-7; no clear D. The V and J ends lost 5 bases and 4 bases respectively, with 21 bases between them. The CDR3 totals 16 residues. The germline V gene has CDR1 MNHEY and CDR2 SMNVEV (reference sequence). The CDR3 protein is CASSPQYGRGRYEQYF. CDR3 nucleotides: TGTGCCAGCAGTCCGCAGTACGGCCGCGGTCGTTACGAGCAGTACTTC.

This rearrangement joins TRBV6-4 to TRBJ2-3, with TRBD2 identical over 13 bases. Trimming took 4 bases from V and 3 from J; bases not matched to a gene: 10. Germline assignment: CDR1 MRHNA and CDR2 SNTAGT. The CDR3 has 18 amino acids. CDR3 residues: CASSASRLAGGSTDTQYF. In nucleotides, the CDR3 is TGTGCCAGCAGTGCCTCCAGACTAGCGGGGGGCTCGACAGATACGCAGTATTTT.

The sample holds one count of this clone. V and J are TRBV12-3 or TRBV12-4 and TRBJ1-5; no clear D gene. V was trimmed by 7 bases and J by 1 base, leaving 8 bases between them. The CDR3 extends over 13 amino acids. The CDR3 bases are TGTGCCAGCATTGGGCAGAGCAATCAGCCCCAGCATTTT. Protein sequence: CASIGQSNQPQHF.

J is TRBJ1-1 and V is TRBV10-3, with D tentatively TRBD1 (6 bases). The CDR3 has 13 amino acids. The germline V gene encodes CDR1 ENHRY and CDR2 SYGVKD. V was pared by 10 bases and J by 0 bases, with 12 bases between. CDR3 region: CATRDTLNTEAFF. CDR3 in DNA: TGTGCCACCCGGGACACACTGAACACTGAAGCTTTCTTT.

The V call is TRBV7-2, the J call TRBJ1-6, with D hard to call. Germline V gene sequence: CDR1 SGHTA, CDR2 FQGNSA. V lost 5 bases to trimming and J lost 7 bases, with 15 bases between them. The CDR3 sequence is 15 residues long. The CDR3 nucleotides are TGTGCCAGCAGCCCCAGAGGACTTTTAAATTCACCCCTCCACTTT. It yields the protein CASSPRGLLNSPLHF.

The rearrangement joins TRBV2 to TRBJ2-1; 12 nucleotides match TRBD2. This CDR3 is built from 15 residues. Germline V lookup: CDR1 SNHLY, CDR2 FYNNEI. Unmatched junction bases numbered 2, after V lost 3 bases and J lost 5 bases. The CDR3 spells CASSDGLAGNNEQFF. For the CDR3, the DNA is TGTGCCAGCAGTGATGGACTAGCGGGGAACAATGAGCAGTTCTTC.